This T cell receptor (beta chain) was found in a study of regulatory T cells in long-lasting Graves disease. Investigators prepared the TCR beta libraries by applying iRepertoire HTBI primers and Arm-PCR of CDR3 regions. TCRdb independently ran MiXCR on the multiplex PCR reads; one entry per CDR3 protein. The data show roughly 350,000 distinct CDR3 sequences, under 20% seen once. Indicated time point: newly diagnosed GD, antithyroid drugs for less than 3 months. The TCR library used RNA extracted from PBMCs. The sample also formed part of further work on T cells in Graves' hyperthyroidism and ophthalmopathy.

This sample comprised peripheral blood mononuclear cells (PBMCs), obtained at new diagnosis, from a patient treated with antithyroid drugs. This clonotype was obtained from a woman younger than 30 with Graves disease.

The CDR3 loop reads CASSLSGTGTSQETQYF. Here the CDR3 DNA reads TGTGCCAGCAGTTTGTCCGGGACAGGGACTAGCCAAGAGACCCAGTACTTC. The rearrangement uses TRBV2 and TRBJ2-5; a weak D match, TRBD1 (9 bases). Per the germline V gene, CDR1 is SNHLY and CDR2 is FYNNEI. CDR3 length equals 17 residues. V dropped 5 bases and J dropped 1 base, with 20 bases sitting between them.